The 32 T cell receptor beta chains given below trace back to one sample, sequenced in a study of shared clonotypes between healthy human individuals. Clones were sequenced by immunoSEQ multiplex PCR, and TCRdb holds only the in-frame ones, with some missing. The sample holds some 200,000 clones; roughly 70% are singletons and the top ten take about 10%. Sequences were obtained from memory CD4+ T cells sorted from blood. Subset indicated: CD45RA-negative fraction. The receptors come from a man aged 25-45 years in good health.

This CDR3 is CASSPGSTNQPQHF. The CDR3 DNA is TGTGCCAGCAGCCCTGGATCTACCAATCAGCCCCAGCATTTT. The J gene is TRBJ1-5, the V gene TRBV7-2; D call uncertain. Germline CDR1 is SGHTA and CDR2 is FQGNSA. The CDR3 has 14 residues. V was shortened by 5 bases and J by 3 bases, with 11 bases between the two germline ends. The full variable domain, its missing parts supplied by reference TRBV7-2 and TRBJ1-5, is GAGVSQSPSNKVTEKGKDVELRCDPISGHTALYWYRQSLGQGLEFLIYFQGNSAPDKSGLPSDRFSAERTGGSVSTLTIQRTQQEDSAVYLCASSPGSTNQPQHFGDGTRLSIL.

This clone has a handful of counts. The chain joins TRBV25-1 to TRBJ2-2; no clear D. Germline V gene data show CDR1 as MGHDK and CDR2 as SYGVNS. Trimming removed 2 bases from V and 6 bases from J, with 7 bases in between. The CDR3 is 13 residues long. The CDR3 bases are TGTGCCAGCAGTGAACGAGGCTCCGGGGAGCTGTTTTTT. Its protein product is CASSERGSGELFF.

The rearrangement joins TRBV7-2 to TRBJ2-7; possibly TRBD2 for D (5 bases). This CDR3 is built from 13 residues. Germline V CDR1 and CDR2: SGHTA, FQGNSA. Deletions cut 3 bases from V and 2 bases from J, with 8 bases between. CDR3 bases: TGTGCCAGCAGCTTGAGGGCAGCCTACGAGCAGTACTTC. Residues: CASSLRAAYEQYF. Filled out from reference TRBV7-2 and TRBJ2-7, the complete variable domain reads GAGVSQSPSNKVTEKGKDVELRCDPISGHTALYWYRQSLGQGLEFLIYFQGNSAPDKSGLPSDRFSAERTGGSVSTLTIQRTQQEDSAVYLCASSLRAAYEQYFGPGTRLTVT.

CDR3 in amino acids: CASSYGQLGGETQYF. The CDR3 coding sequence is TGTGCCAGCAGTTACGGACAGTTGGGGGGAGAGACCCAGTACTTC. The V and J genes are TRBV7-2 and TRBJ2-5; D tentatively reads TRBD1 or TRBD2 (6 bases each). Deletions cut 6 bases from V and 4 bases from J, with 18 bases between. This CDR3 is built from 15 residues. CDR1 is SGHTA, CDR2 FQGNSA, per germline.

The chain combines TRBV19 with TRBJ2-1; D possibly corresponds to TRBD2 (5 bases). Per germline, CDR1 LNHDA and CDR2 SQIVND (reference sequence). The ends were cut back, 3 bases at V and 5 bases at J, with 11 bases in the middle. This CDR3 comprises 14 residues. The CDR3 coding sequence is TGTGCCAGTAGTATGCATAAGGAGGACAATGAGCAGTTCTTC. Protein product: CASSMHKEDNEQFF.

This chain connects TRBV18 to TRBJ2-6; D ambiguous. CDR1 is KGHSH and CDR2 is LQKENI in the germline V gene. The CDR3 totals 14 residues. V lost 4 bases and J 1 base, leaving 5 bases between the germline ends. CDR3 sequence reads: CASSQASGANVLTF. The DNA for the CDR3 is TGTGCCAGCTCACAGGCATCTGGGGCCAACGTCCTGACTTTC.

The gene calls are TRBV19 and TRBJ2-2; 11 bases match TRBD2. Unmatched junction bases numbered 7, after V lost 8 bases and J lost 11 bases. CDR1 is LNHDA and CDR2 is SQIVND in the germline V gene (reference sequence). CDR3 size: 13 residues. The CDR3, as DNA: TGTGCCAGTTCACAAACTAGCGGGGGAGAGCTGTTTTTT. Translation: CASSQTSGGELFF.

This chain connects TRBV5-6 to TRBJ2-5, with 8 positions matching TRBD2. V was clipped by 0 bases and J by 1 base; unmatched bases: 5. The CDR3 has 16 residues. CDR1 and CDR2 (germline): SGHDT, YYEEEE. Here the CDR3 DNA reads TGTGCCAGCAGCTTGGGGTTCCTAGCGGGCCAAGAGACCCAGTACTTC. Protein: CASSLGFLAGQETQYF.

The J gene is TRBJ2-2, the V gene TRBV28, with D maybe TRBD1 (6 bases). This CDR3 spans 14 amino acids. Germline-derived CDR1 and CDR2 are MDHEN and SYDVKM. V shed 6 bases and J shed 4 bases, with 12 bases lying between them. CDR3 nucleotide sequence: TGTGCCAGCAGGATTGGACAGCCCACCGGGGAGCTGTTTTTT. Its protein is CASRIGQPTGELFF. Complete variable domain (other parts from reference TRBV28 and TRBJ2-2): DVKVTQSSRYLVKRTGEKVFLECVQDMDHENMFWYRQDPGLGLRLIYFSYDVKMKEKGDIPEGYSVSREKKERFSLILESASTNQTSMYLCASRIGQPTGELFFGEGSRLTVL.

V is TRBV30 and J is TRBJ2-7, with D possibly TRBD2 on 5 matching bases. Between the trimmed V and J ends, which lost 4 bases and 2 bases, there was a span of 15 bases. This CDR3 comprises 14 residues. Germline V CDR1 and CDR2: GTSNPN, SVGIG (reference sequence). CDR3 nucleotide sequence: TGTGCCTGGATCCCATCCGGGAAACCCTACGAGCAGTACTTC. Translation: CAWIPSGKPYEQYF.

The chain employs TRBV7-6 and TRBJ2-5; possibly TRBD1 for D (5 bases). The CDR3 contains 12 residues. Germline CDR1 reads SGHVS; CDR2 reads FNYEAQ. With 6 bases removed from V and 2 bases from J, the gap between germline ends came to 7 bases. The CDR3: CASSRQQETQYF. The CDR3 nucleotides are TGTGCCAGCAGTCGACAGCAAGAGACCCAGTACTTC.

V gene TRBV28 combines with J gene TRBJ1-4, with 9 nucleotides matching TRBD1. CDR1 and CDR2 from the germline V gene are MDHEN and SYDVKM. There are 14 residues in the CDR3. After removal of 6 bases from V and 8 bases from J, the junction contained 7 bases not matched to a gene. As DNA, the CDR3 is TGTGCCAGCAGACAGGACAGGGGTAGGGAAAAACTGTTTTTT. It translates to CASRQDRGREKLFF.

J is TRBJ1-1 and V is TRBV9; TRBD1 is a possible D gene (5 bases). The V end lost 0 bases, the J end lost 3 bases, and 9 bases lay between the germline ends. From germline, CDR1 is SGDLS and CDR2 YYNGEE. This CDR3 contains 14 residues. CDR3 sequence (DNA): TGTGCCAGCAGCGTAGATCTGGGGGACACTGAAGCTTTCTTT. This encodes CASSVDLGDTEAFF.

This clone was seen many times. The chain has TRBV18 and TRBJ2-1; 7 bases align to TRBD2. The V gene end was trimmed by 6 bases and the J gene end by 0 bases; junction bases not matched to a gene: 2. The CDR3 loop spans 14 amino acids. Germline CDR1 reads KGHSH; CDR2 reads LQKENI. The CDR3, as DNA: TGTGCCAGCTCGACTAGCAACTCCTACAATGAGCAGTTCTTC. Its protein product is CASSTSNSYNEQFF.

Only a few counts were recorded for this clone. CDR3 DNA: TGCGCCAGCAGCGACCGCCAAGAGACCCAGTACTTC. Translation: CASSDRQETQYF. This rearrangement joins TRBV10-1 to TRBJ2-5; D is undetermined. CDR1 is WNHNN and CDR2 is SYGVQD in the germline V gene (reference sequence). The CDR3 contains 12 residues. V was clipped by 6 bases and J by 1 base, with 6 bases between them.

This clone showed up just a few times. The chain combines TRBV6-4 with TRBJ2-1; D could derive from TRBD1 or TRBD2 (5 bases each). V dropped 3 bases and J dropped 7 bases, with 10 bases sitting between them. CDR1 and CDR2 from the germline V gene are MRHNA and SNTAGT. The CDR3 consists of 13 residues. CDR3 loop: CASSESGTNEQFF. CDR3 coding DNA: TGTGCCAGCAGTGAATCCGGGACGAATGAGCAGTTCTTC.

The chain has TRBV7-9 and TRBJ2-5; 8 nucleotides agree with TRBD2. CDR3 length: 19 residues. From germline, CDR1 is SEHNR and CDR2 FQNEAQ (reference sequence). Trimming at V came to 2 bases and at J to 5 bases, leaving 19 bases not matched to a gene. The CDR3 sequence: CASSLTGLPKREMEETQYF. CDR3 DNA sequence: TGTGCCAGCAGCTTAACGGGGTTACCAAAGCGGGAGATGGAGGAGACCCAGTACTTC.

The genes are TRBV10-3 and TRBJ2-2; D is ambiguous. The CDR3 sequence is 14 residues long. V was trimmed by 11 bases and J by 0 bases, leaving 13 bases between them. Germline loops: CDR1 ENHRY, CDR2 SYGVKD. CDR3 protein: CAANQDPNTGELFF. The CDR3 DNA follows: TGTGCCGCGAACCAGGACCCGAACACCGGGGAGCTGTTTTTT.

The chain joins TRBV7-2 to TRBJ1-2; unclear D gene. Germline V gene sequence: CDR1 SGHTA, CDR2 FQGNSA. The CDR3 runs to 12 residues. Trimming took 2 bases from V and 8 from J, leaving 9 bases between them. The CDR3 loop reads CASSLSEGGYTF. The CDR3 nucleotides are TGTGCCAGCAGCTTAAGTGAGGGAGGCTACACCTTC.

The chain uses TRBV5-1 and TRBJ2-1; D is perhaps TRBD2 (6 bases). The V gene's germline CDR1 is SGHRS and CDR2 YFSETQ. Trimming left V 0 bases short and J 9 bases short, with 10 bases between. CDR3 size: 13 residues. The CDR3 region is CASSLAGGVEQFF. DNA of the CDR3: TGCGCCAGCAGCTTGGCCGGGGGAGTTGAGCAGTTCTTC.

The chain joins TRBV6-5 to TRBJ1-2, with TRBD1 matching 9 bases. V lost 2 bases, J lost 3 bases, and 4 bases stayed unmatched. The CDR3 length is 15 residues. The germline V gene has CDR1 MNHEY and CDR2 SVGAGI. CDR3 DNA sequence: TGTGCCAGCAGTTACCAGACAGGGGGACACTATGGCTACACCTTC. Residues: CASSYQTGGHYGYTF.

V is TRBV11-2 and J is TRBJ1-1; no reliable D call. V was pared by 5 bases and J by 7 bases, with 14 bases between. CDR1 and CDR2 (germline): SGHAT, FQNNGV. The CDR3 totals 13 residues. CDR3 nucleotides: TGTGCCAGCAGCGCCTACGCCAGTAGTGAAGCTTTCTTT. It specifies CASSAYASSEAFF.

CDR3 sequence: CASSLMAGGGETQYF. The DNA of the CDR3 is TGCGCCAGCAGCTTGATGGCGGGAGGTGGAGAGACCCAGTACTTC. The chain joins TRBV5-1 to TRBJ2-5; TRBD2 aligns across 8 bases. The CDR3 loop spans 15 amino acids. Germline trimming cut 1 base from V and 4 bases from J; bases unmatched to any gene: 6. Germline V gene lookup returns CDR1 SGHRS and CDR2 YFSETQ.

A few counts support this clone. The chain uses TRBV29-1 and TRBJ2-5; weak D call: TRBD1 (7 bases). Trimming stripped 7 bases from V and 1 base from J, with 10 bases between. Germline CDR1 SQVTM, CDR2 ANQGSEA. The length of the CDR3 is 12 residues. The CDR3 sequence: CSGQGLQETQYF. The CDR3 DNA reads TGCAGCGGACAGGGACTCCAAGAGACCCAGTACTTC.

The chain couples TRBV10-3 to TRBJ2-2, with 8 bases fitting TRBD1. Germline CDR1 and CDR2: ENHRY and SYGVKD. CDR3 size: 15 residues. The V and J ends lost 3 bases and 3 bases, in that order; junction bases with no gene match: 3. The CDR3, as DNA: TGTGCCATCAGTGACGTGACAGGGGACACCGGGGAGCTGTTTTTT. This translates into CAISDVTGDTGELFF.

To note about this clone: In the same sample, other DNA sequences code for this CDR3. The rearrangement uses TRBV6-1 and TRBJ2-1; 7 positions match TRBD2. CDR1 MNHNS and CDR2 SASEGT come from the germline V gene. CDR3 length equals 14 residues. Trimming removed 4 bases from V and 4 bases from J; junction bases left unmatched: 4. For the CDR3, the DNA is TGTGCCAGCAGTGGGCTAGCGGAGTACAATGAGCAGTTCTTC. Translation gives CASSGLAEYNEQFF.

A few counts support this clone. The chain is built from TRBV7-2 and TRBJ2-7; possibly TRBD1 for D (5 bases). Trimming pared 2 bases from V and 9 bases from J, leaving 26 bases between. CDR1 is SGHTA and CDR2 is FQGNSA in the germline V gene. This CDR3 has 17 residues. The CDR3 DNA reads TGTGCCAGCAGCTTACTCAGTCCTAAGTTTTTTCAGGGATGGCAGTACTTC. This sequence encodes CASSLLSPKFFQGWQYF.

The rearrangement uses TRBV7-8 and TRBJ2-5, with D perhaps TRBD2 (6 bases). This CDR3 contains 12 residues. Deletions cut 7 bases from V and 4 bases from J, with 10 bases between. CDR1 and CDR2 from the germline V gene are SGHVS and FQNEAQ. CDR3 loop: CASTLGGETQYF. The CDR3 DNA is TGTGCCAGCACCTTGGGGGGAGAGACCCAGTACTTC.

V and J are TRBV28 and TRBJ2-7; D may be TRBD2 (7 bases). CDR3 size: 12 residues. Germline-derived CDR1 and CDR2 are MDHEN and SYDVKM. V was shortened by 7 bases and J by 6 bases, with 13 bases between the two germline ends. CDR3 coding DNA: TGTGCCAGCACCCGGGGGGCCGGCGAGCAGTACTTC. It is translated as CASTRGAGEQYF.

This chain connects TRBV11-2 to TRBJ2-6, with TRBD2 as a possible D gene (5 bases). V dropped 7 bases and J dropped 4 bases, with 23 bases sitting between them. CDR3 length: 18 residues. Germline V lookup: CDR1 SGHAT, CDR2 FQNNGV. The CDR3 nucleotides read TGTGCCAGCACACGTCGCGAGGGTGGTTTGTGGGGGGCCAACGTCCTGACTTTC. The encoded protein is CASTRREGGLWGANVLTF.

This chain connects TRBV4-3 to TRBJ1-2, with 7 bases fitting TRBD1. The V gene end was trimmed by 4 bases and the J gene end by 5 bases; junction bases not matched to a gene: 10. Germline CDR1 and CDR2: LGHNA and YSLEER. The CDR3 spans 15 residues. For the CDR3, the DNA is TGCGCCAGCAGCCGGACTTCCGGGACAGCTTATGGCTACACCTTC. It is translated as CASSRTSGTAYGYTF.

The chain links TRBV11-2 to TRBJ2-1; the D is unclear. V lost 7 bases and J 6 bases, leaving 16 bases between the germline ends. There are 14 residues in the CDR3. CDR1 SGHAT and CDR2 FQNNGV come from the germline V gene. CDR3 coding DNA: TGTGCCAGCACCTCTCTCCGCCTACCCAATGAGCAGTTCTTC. Amino acids: CASTSLRLPNEQFF. Full variable domain (rest looked up from reference TRBV11-2 and TRBJ2-1): EAGVAQSPRYKIIEKRQSVAFWCNPISGHATLYWYQQILGQGPKLLIQFQNNGVVDDSQLPKDRFSAERLKGVDSTLKIQPAKLEDSAVYLCASTSLRLPNEQFFGPGTRLTVL.